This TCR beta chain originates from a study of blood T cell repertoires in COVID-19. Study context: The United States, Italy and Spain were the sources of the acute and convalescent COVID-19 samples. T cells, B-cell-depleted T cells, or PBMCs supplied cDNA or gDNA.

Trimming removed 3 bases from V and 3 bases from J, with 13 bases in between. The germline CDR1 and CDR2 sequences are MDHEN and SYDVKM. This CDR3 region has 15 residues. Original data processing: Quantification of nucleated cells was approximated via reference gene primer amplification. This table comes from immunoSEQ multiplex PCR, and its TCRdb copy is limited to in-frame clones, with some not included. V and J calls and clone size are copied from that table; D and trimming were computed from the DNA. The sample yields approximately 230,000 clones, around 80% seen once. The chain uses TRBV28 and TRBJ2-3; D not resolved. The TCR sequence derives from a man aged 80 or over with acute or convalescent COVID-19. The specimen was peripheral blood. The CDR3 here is CASSFMLPGTDTQYF. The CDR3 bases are TGTGCCAGCAGTTTTATGCTTCCAGGAACAGATACGCAGTATTTT. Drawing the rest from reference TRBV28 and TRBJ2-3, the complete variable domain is DVKVTQSSRYLVKRTGEKVFLECVQDMDHENMFWYRQDPGLGLRLIYFSYDVKMKEKGDIPEGYSVSREKKERFSLILESASTNQTSMYLCASSFMLPGTDTQYFGPGTRLTVL.